This TCR beta chain appears in the sequencing data of a study of cytomegalovirus exposure and HLA in healthy donors. Points from the study as a whole: The authors later linked a missense DCLRE1C variant to TCR beta V- and J-gene trimming. Per published accounts, TCR beta sequences correctly predicted the HLA-A and HLA-B alleles of most subjects. The study flagged roughly 150 TCR beta chains as cytomegalovirus-associated.

Regarding this clone: What it recognizes is unknown. One junction end disagrees with the germline gene, perhaps due to a read error.

The PCR had 60 Vbeta and 13 Jbeta primers. The assay was immunoSEQ multiplex PCR, and TCRdb's table has in-frame clones only and misses some. The top ten hold 1.5% to 1.7% of the sample, which has over 100,000 clones, 75% to 90% seen once. Germline V gene sequence: CDR1 SNHLY, CDR2 FYNNEI. There are 16 residues in the CDR3. All donors participated as healthy donors of bone marrow. The sequencing input was PBMCs. This sequence joins TRBV2 and TRBJ2-3; perhaps TRBD2 as D (6 bases). The TCR sequence derives from a man aged 40-49 years in good health and CMV-seronegative. The CDR3 reads CATRMGTDTSTDTQYF. CDR3 sequence (DNA): TGTGCCACTAGAATGGGGACGGACACTAGCACAGATACACAGTATTTT.